This T cell receptor beta chain is drawn from a study of Ad26.COV2.S vaccination and SARS-CoV-2 variants. In the study overall: Once, or twice with 56 days between doses, Ad26.COV2.S was given intramuscularly. Overall study results and limits: Substantial breadth was reported for post-vaccination spike-specific CD8+ and CD4+ T cells.

The treatment is: 19 received Ad26.COV2.S at low or high dose, single or two shots; about five received placebo; per-sample allocation not given. Samples analyzed were those drawn on day 63 after the first vaccine or placebo injection. Sequencing used immunoSEQ multiplex PCR; TCRdb keeps in-frame clones, though not all of them. The sample holds about 410,000 clones, roughly nine tenths seen once. Comments on this clone: Antigen: not known.

Germline lookup yields CDR1 KGHSH and CDR2 LQKENI. The J segment lost 6 bases and the V segment lost 4 bases, leaving 19 bases of the junction unmatched. The CDR3 loop spans 19 amino acids. The sample here was peripheral blood, taken in a trial of Ad26.COV2.S vaccine versus placebo. The TCR comes from a person between 18 and 65 years old who received the Ad26.COV2.S COVID-19 vaccine or a placebo. The gene calls are TRBV18 and TRBJ2-7; 12 nucleotides align to TRBD2. The CDR3 coding sequence is TGTGCCAGCTCACGGAACACACTAGCGGGGGGCCCTATCTCTGGCGAGCAGTACTTC. Its translation: CASSRNTLAGGPISGEQYF. The complete variable domain, with remaining parts taken from reference TRBV18 and TRBJ2-7, reads NAGVMQNPRHLVRRRGQEARLRCSPMKGHSHVYWYRQLPEEGLKFMVYLQKENIIDESGMPKERFSAEFPKEGPSILRIQQVVRGDSAAYFCASSRNTLAGGPISGEQYFGPGTRLTVT.